The present TCR beta chain was sequenced within a study of OX40 agonist ivuxolimab in advanced cancers. As for the study in general: Those treated in dose escalation had hepatocellular carcinoma, melanoma, renal cell cancer or head and neck cancer.

Whole-study results and caveats: Clonal expansion in partial responders at 0.1-3.0 mg/kg ranked among the lowest.

Looked up from germline, CDR1 is MDHEN and CDR2 is SYDVKM. The CDR3 has 15 residues. The trim removed 10 bases at V and 2 bases at J, leaving 10 bases unmatched. To note about this clone: Its target is not known.

Produced via immunoSEQ multiplex PCR; TCRdb's table is partial and in-frame only. The sample yields tens of thousands of clones, about 83% seen once. The chain is built from TRBV28 and TRBJ2-3; TRBD2 matches 9 bases. This receptor was obtained from an adult with an advanced solid tumor such as melanoma, head and neck, liver or kidney cancer. The source material was CD4+ or CD8+ T cells sorted from blood, sampled in a trial of the OX40 agonist ivuxolimab. The CDR3 here is CATTLAGANTDTQYF. CDR3 DNA: TGTGCCACCACTTTAGCGGGGGCGAACACAGATACGCAGTATTTT.